What follows are 13 T cell receptor beta chains derived from one specimen sequenced in a study of blood T cell repertoires in COVID-19. Profiling relied on immunoSEQ multiplex PCR, and the TCRdb table lists in-frame clones only, not all of them. The table includes 100,000 to 150,000 clones, 87% detected once. Sequencing used peripheral blood. The source is a woman in her 70s with acute or convalescent COVID-19.

This sequence joins TRBV29-1 and TRBJ1-5, with D perhaps matching TRBD1 (5 bases). V was shortened by 1 base and J by 3 bases, with 7 bases between the two germline ends. This CDR3 is built from 13 residues. From germline, CDR1 is SQVTM and CDR2 ANQGSEA. CDR3 residues: CSVEAGDNQPQHF. CDR3 nucleotide sequence: TGCAGCGTTGAAGCGGGGGACAATCAGCCCCAGCATTTT.

The chain is built from TRBV7-3 and TRBJ2-5, with D perhaps matching TRBD2 (6 bases). CDR1 is SGHTA, CDR2 FQGTGA, per germline. V lost 2 bases to trimming and J lost 5 bases, with 15 bases between them. CDR3 length: 15 residues. CDR3 sequence (DNA): TGTGCCAGCAGCTTACCGTCCGGGGGAACGGAGACCCAGTACTTC. Encoded protein: CASSLPSGGTETQYF.

The chain is built from TRBV27 and TRBJ1-2; a possible D gene is TRBD1 (5 bases). In germline, CDR1 is MNHEY, CDR2 SMNVEV (reference sequence). The ends were cut back, 5 bases at V and 6 bases at J, with 16 bases in the middle. The CDR3 loop spans 14 amino acids. This CDR3 is CASSHGSPGNGYTF. CDR3 nucleotides: TGTGCCAGCAGTCACGGGTCCCCAGGGAATGGCTACACCTTC.

This rearrangement joins TRBV11-3 to TRBJ1-1; TRBD1 might be the D (6 bases). The CDR3 covers 14 residues. Trimming removed 5 bases from V and 4 bases from J, with 14 bases in between. Germline values: CDR1 SGHNT, CDR2 YENEEA. The DNA for the CDR3 is TGTGCCAGCAGCCTCCCATACAGGGCCACTGAAGCTTTCTTT. This sequence encodes CASSLPYRATEAFF.

This CDR3 is CASRPSTGAYNSPLHF. CDR3 nucleotides: TGTGCCAGCAGACCTTCGACAGGGGCCTATAATTCACCCCTCCACTTT. The chain joins TRBV28 to TRBJ1-6, with 8 positions matching TRBD1. The CDR3 has 16 residues. Per germline, CDR1 MDHEN and CDR2 SYDVKM. The ends lost 6 bases at V and 2 bases at J; junction bases unmatched: 6.

This clone was recorded many times. The chain recombines TRBV5-1 with TRBJ2-7; possibly TRBD1 for D (5 bases). V was clipped by 4 bases and J by 6 bases, with 14 bases between them. This CDR3 is built from 13 residues. Germline values: CDR1 SGHRS, CDR2 YFSETQ. CDR3 bases: TGCGCCAGCAGCGAACCTCAGGGTTTCGAGCAGTACTTC. Its protein is CASSEPQGFEQYF.

V and J are TRBV6-4 and TRBJ1-4; TRBD1 agrees at 8 bases. The germline CDR1 and CDR2 sequences are MRHNA and SNTAGT. The V gene end was trimmed by 6 bases and the J gene end by 8 bases; junction bases not matched to a gene: 14. The CDR3 is made up of 16 amino acids. The DNA for the CDR3 is TGTGCCAGCAGACGACAGAAGACAGGGGAGGGCGAAAAACTGTTTTTT. The encoded protein is CASRRQKTGEGEKLFF.

This chain's CDR3 is CASSRAFGAFF. CDR3 in DNA: TGTGCCAGCTCCAGGGCATTTGGGGCTTTCTTT. The chain joins TRBV28 to TRBJ1-1; the D gene is possibly TRBD1 (5 bases). V lost 8 bases to trimming and J lost 11 bases, with 15 bases between them. The CDR3 totals 11 residues. Germline V lookup: CDR1 MDHEN, CDR2 SYDVKM.

The chain combines TRBV6-5 with TRBJ2-7; 9 nucleotides align to TRBD1. Germline V gives CDR1 MNHEY, CDR2 SVGAGI. The V gene end was trimmed by 5 bases and the J gene end by 4 bases; junction bases not matched to a gene: 6. This CDR3 comprises 14 residues. The CDR3 nucleotides are TGTGCCAGCAGTCCCCGGGACAGGGTTTACGAGCAGTACTTC. This gives the protein CASSPRDRVYEQYF.

The chain couples TRBV7-3 to TRBJ2-7; TRBD2 matches 8 bases. Germline V CDR1 and CDR2: SGHTA, FQGTGA. Trimming cost V 1 base and J 4 bases; bases outside gene matches: 3. The CDR3 length is 14 residues. The chain's CDR3 is CASSLSGGSYEQYF. DNA for the CDR3: TGTGCCAGCAGCTTAAGCGGGGGGTCGTACGAGCAGTACTTC. The entire variable domain, with the rest obtained from reference TRBV7-3 and TRBJ2-7, is as follows: GAGVSQTPSNKVTEKGKYVELRCDPISGHTALYWYRQSLGQGPEFLIYFQGTGAADDSGLPNDRFFAVRPEGSVSTLKIQRTERGDSAVYLCASSLSGGSYEQYFGPGTRLTVT.

This clone has only a few counts. The rearrangement joins TRBV4-1 to TRBJ1-1; D not resolved. There are 16 residues in the CDR3. In germline, CDR1 is MGHRA, CDR2 YSYEKL. V shed 2 bases and J shed 1 base, with 14 bases lying between them. In DNA, the CDR3 is TGCGCCAGCAGCCAACCGGATCTGGGAGAGAACACTGAAGCTTTCTTT. This encodes CASSQPDLGENTEAFF.

The chain has TRBV6-2 or TRBV6-3 and TRBJ2-7, with D possibly being TRBD2 (6 bases). Trimming left V 2 bases short and J 2 bases short, with 22 bases between. Looked up from germline, CDR1 is MNHEY and CDR2 is SVGEGT. The CDR3 has 18 residues. The CDR3 DNA reads as TGTGCCAGCAGTTACCCCGGCGTCGCGCGGCGGGGCCCCTACGAGCAGTACTTC. Residues: CASSYPGVARRGPYEQYF.

This clone is a singleton in its sample. The chain has TRBV7-8 and TRBJ2-7; D ambiguous. V was cut by 5 bases and J by 0 bases, with 11 bases left in between. The germline CDR1 and CDR2 sequences are SGHVS and FQNEAQ. This CDR3 comprises 14 residues. CDR3 in amino acids: CASSRFGSSYEQYF. The CDR3 nucleotides read TGTGCCAGCAGCCGCTTTGGCAGCTCCTACGAGCAGTACTTC.